The 21 T cell receptor beta chains listed next were all sequenced from one sample in a study of blood T cell repertoires in COVID-19. Data came from immunoSEQ multiplex PCR; TCRdb stores just in-frame clones and leaves some out. Seen here are roughly 60,000 clones, roughly 92% observed once, and the top ten hold 5.5% to 6.5%. The source material was peripheral blood. These receptors came from a human donor in a cohort sampled during active COVID-19.

The chain joins TRBV6-6 to TRBJ2-2; 10 bases are shared with TRBD2. This CDR3 is 16 amino acids long. The V gene end was trimmed by 5 bases and the J gene end by 6 bases; junction bases not matched to a gene: 9. Germline loops: CDR1 MNHNY, CDR2 SVGAGI (reference sequence). CDR3 sequence reads: CASSAWTSGGAGELFF. CDR3 in DNA: TGTGCCAGCAGTGCATGGACTAGCGGAGGGGCCGGGGAGCTGTTTTTT.

The DNA for the CDR3 is TGTGCCAGCAGCTTAGGTACTAGCCGCTACGAGCAGTACTTC. It translates to CASSLGTSRYEQYF. The chain combines TRBV7-2 with TRBJ2-7, with D tentatively TRBD2 (6 bases). The CDR3 consists of 14 residues. V lost 1 base and J lost 3, with 10 bases in between. Germline V gene lookup returns CDR1 SGHTA and CDR2 FQGNSA. The full variable domain, in which reference TRBV7-2 and TRBJ2-7 provide the parts outside the CDR3, is GAGVSQSPSNKVTEKGKDVELRCDPISGHTALYWYRQSLGQGLEFLIYFQGNSAPDKSGLPSDRFSAERTGGSVSTLTIQRTQQEDSAVYLCASSLGTSRYEQYFGPGTRLTVT.

The DNA of the CDR3 is TGTGCCAGCAGCGTGACCCCGGGGGGGTCCTCTGGAAACACCATATATTTT. It translates to CASSVTPGGSSGNTIYF. The chain is built from TRBV9 and TRBJ1-3, with D maybe TRBD1 (5 bases). V dropped 2 bases and J dropped 0 bases, with 15 bases sitting between them. This CDR3 spans 17 amino acids. Germline loops: CDR1 SGDLS, CDR2 YYNGEE. Full variable domain (outside the CDR3, taken from reference TRBV9 and TRBJ1-3): DSGVTQTPKHLITATGQRVTLRCSPRSGDLSVYWYQQSLDQGLQFLIQYYNGEERAKGNILERFSAQQFPDLHSELNLSSLELGDSALYFCASSVTPGGSSGNTIYFGEGSWLTVV.

The chain is built from TRBV30 and TRBJ1-5; D is unresolved. Trimming left V 5 bases short and J 4 bases short, with 15 bases between. The CDR3 is 14 amino acids. The germline gives CDR1 GTSNPN, CDR2 SVGIG (reference sequence). CDR3 protein: CAWAPGGSNQPQHF. CDR3 nucleotide sequence: TGTGCCTGGGCCCCCGGAGGGAGTAATCAGCCCCAGCATTTT.

The rearrangement joins TRBV6-4 to TRBJ2-1, with 12 bases aligning to TRBD2. The CDR3 is 15 amino acids. Germline CDR1 MRHNA, CDR2 SNTAGT. With 6 bases clipped from V and 9 bases from J, the junction kept 9 bases outside the gene matches. In DNA form, the CDR3 reads TGTGCCAGCAGCGTTCTAGCGGGAGGGCCAAGTGAGCAGTTCTTC. Protein sequence: CASSVLAGGPSEQFF.

The chain employs TRBV12-3 or TRBV12-4 and TRBJ2-7; weak D call: TRBD2 (5 bases). CDR3 length equals 12 residues. V was trimmed by 6 bases and J by 6 bases, leaving 12 bases between them. The CDR3 bases are TGTGCCAGCAGGTCCGGACTGGGCGAGCAGTACTTC. Amino acid sequence: CASRSGLGEQYF.

The chain employs TRBV2 and TRBJ2-7, with a weak D call TRBD1 (6 bases). The germline V gene has CDR1 SNHLY and CDR2 FYNNEI. V was clipped by 10 bases and J by 0 bases, with 10 bases between them. The CDR3 runs to 12 residues. DNA for the CDR3: TGTGCCACCAGGACAGACTCCTACGAGCAGTACTTC. Protein: CATRTDSYEQYF. Based on the CDR3 plus reference TRBV2 and TRBJ2-7, the full variable domain is EPEVTQTPSHQVTQMGQEVILRCVPISNHLYFYWYRQILGQKVEFLVSFYNNEISEKSEIFDDQFSVERPDGSNFTLKIRSTKLEDSAMYFCATRTDSYEQYFGPGTRLTVT.

This sequence joins TRBV5-3 and TRBJ1-1; D is unclear. TRBV5-3 is reported as an ORF; its role is uncertain. This CDR3 is built from 15 residues. With 8 bases removed from V and 5 bases from J, the gap between germline ends came to 22 bases. The CDR3 protein is CASLPPGLWWTEAFF. CDR3 DNA sequence: TGTGCCAGCCTTCCTCCAGGACTCTGGTGGACTGAAGCTTTCTTT.

The rearrangement links TRBV3-1 (or the pseudogene TRBV3-2) to TRBJ2-7; unclear D gene. Germline V gene sequence: CDR1 LGHDT, CDR2 YNNKEL (reference sequence). V was shortened by 6 bases and J by 3 bases, with 6 bases between the two germline ends. The CDR3 consists of 11 residues. The CDR3 loop is CASSSNYEQYF. CDR3 sequence (DNA): TGTGCCAGCAGTTCTAACTACGAGCAGTACTTC.

This chain links TRBV5-1 with TRBJ2-2, with TRBD2 matching 8 bases. CDR1 SGHRS and CDR2 YFSETQ come from the germline V gene. The length of the CDR3 is 17 residues. The V segment lost 4 bases and the J segment 0 bases; nucleotides outside the gene matches: 8. As DNA, the CDR3 is TGCGCCAGCAGCCCCTTGCCAGCGGGGGCGAACACCGGGGAGCTGTTTTTT. Translated, it gives CASSPLPAGANTGELFF.

This rearrangement joins TRBV19 to TRBJ1-1; D gene uncertain. Germline values: CDR1 LNHDA, CDR2 SQIVND (reference sequence). V was cut by 5 bases and J by 0 bases, with 13 bases left in between. CDR3 length equals 15 residues. This CDR3 is CASSVQAALNTEAFF. CDR3 coding DNA: TGTGCCAGTAGTGTCCAGGCTGCTCTGAACACTGAAGCTTTCTTT.

V and J are TRBV4-2 and TRBJ2-1, with 9 bases fitting TRBD2. CDR3 length equals 15 residues. Germline lookup yields CDR1 LGHNA and CDR2 YNFKEQ. V gave up 0 bases and J gave up 9 bases; unmatched junction bases: 6. CDR3 sequence (DNA): TGTGCCAGCAGCCAAGAGGCGGGGGGGCTAACTGAGCAGTTCTTC. Translation: CASSQEAGGLTEQFF.

The chain carries TRBV6-5 and TRBJ1-2; maybe TRBD1 (6 bases). The CDR3 contains 13 residues. Germline assignment: CDR1 MNHEY and CDR2 SVGAGI. Trimming cost V 11 bases and J 4 bases, with 17 bases left between them. CDR3 protein: CAESLGGLYGYTF. For the CDR3, the DNA is TGTGCCGAGAGTCTTGGGGGCCTCTATGGCTACACCTTC.

The chain recombines TRBV6-5 with TRBJ2-1, with 7 bases aligning to TRBD2. The CDR3 loop spans 15 amino acids. J lost 1 base, V lost 8 bases, and 8 bases had no gene match. CDR1 is MNHEY, CDR2 SVGAGI, per germline. In DNA form, the CDR3 reads TGTGCCAGCGGGGGGGGAGCGCGTTCCTACAATGAGCAGTTCTTC. Its protein is CASGGGARSYNEQFF.

The chain carries TRBV7-2 and TRBJ2-1; 15 positions agree with TRBD2. CDR1 and CDR2 from the germline V gene are SGHTA and FQGNSA. J was trimmed by 8 bases and V by 5 bases; bases with no gene match: 7. This CDR3 spans 16 amino acids. The CDR3 region has the DNA TGTGCCAGCAGCCAAGGGACTAGCGGGGGGAGGGATGAGCAGTTCTTC. Amino acids: CASSQGTSGGRDEQFF.

The V call is TRBV7-9, the J call TRBJ2-3, with unresolved D. CDR1 and CDR2 from the germline V gene are SEHNR and FQNEAQ (reference sequence). This CDR3 has 16 residues. Trimming removed 1 base from V and 1 base from J, with 12 bases in between. CDR3 DNA sequence: TGTGCCAGCAGCTTAGTTCCAGGCTCAGGCACAGATACGCAGTATTTT. It codes for CASSLVPGSGTDTQYF.

CDR3 residues: CASSVGLAVPGTDTQYF. For the CDR3, the DNA is TGTGCCAGCAGCGTGGGACTAGCGGTCCCAGGGACAGATACGCAGTATTTT. The chain carries TRBV11-2 and TRBJ2-3; 11 positions agree with TRBD2. Trimming at V came to 5 bases and at J to 3 bases, leaving 10 bases not matched to a gene. Germline V gives CDR1 SGHAT, CDR2 FQNNGV. The CDR3 has 17 residues. Filled out from reference TRBV11-2 and TRBJ2-3, the complete variable domain reads EAGVAQSPRYKIIEKRQSVAFWCNPISGHATLYWYQQILGQGPKLLIQFQNNGVVDDSQLPKDRFSAERLKGVDSTLKIQPAKLEDSAVYLCASSVGLAVPGTDTQYFGPGTRLTVL.

The chain links TRBV7-2 to TRBJ2-1; tentatively, D is TRBD2 (6 bases). This CDR3 contains 13 residues. The germline gives CDR1 SGHTA, CDR2 FQGNSA. Trimming stripped 5 bases from V and 12 bases from J, with 17 bases between. CDR3 residues: CASSGRSGAGQFF. CDR3 bases: TGTGCCAGCAGCGGGAGGTCGGGAGCGGGGCAGTTCTTC.

The chain is built from TRBV7-2 and TRBJ1-1; D is undetermined. From germline, CDR1 is SGHTA and CDR2 FQGNSA. The CDR3 contains 14 residues. V was trimmed by 3 bases and J by 1 base, leaving 9 bases between them. CDR3 loop: CASSLRVWNTEAFF. The CDR3 DNA reads TGTGCCAGCAGCTTGAGGGTTTGGAACACTGAAGCTTTCTTT.

V and J are TRBV19 and TRBJ2-5, with a tentative D call TRBD2 (5 bases). This CDR3 has 13 amino acids. Trimming took 3 bases from V and 8 from J, leaving 13 bases between them. Germline V gene lookup returns CDR1 LNHDA and CDR2 SQIVND (reference sequence). The CDR3 is CASSIPGISTQYF. CDR3 in DNA: TGTGCCAGTAGTATCCCCGGGATATCCACCCAGTACTTC.

The chain carries TRBV5-6 and TRBJ1-2; TRBD1 is a possible D gene (6 bases). Germline V CDR1 and CDR2: SGHDT, YYEEEE. The germline V and J ends were trimmed by 0 bases and 2 bases, with 11 bases remaining between them. CDR3 length: 15 residues. The DNA of the CDR3 is TGTGCCAGCAGCTTGGGGGGGCTGTGGAACTATGGCTACACCTTC. It yields the protein CASSLGGLWNYGYTF.